This record looks at one T cell receptor beta chain sequence and its context. This entry is derived from a study of T cell responses to AZD1222 COVID-19 vaccine. Clones were read by immunoSEQ multiplex PCR, and TCRdb kept only the in-frame ones, dropping some. The sample lists about 110,000 clones; roughly 90% were seen once. This sequence was found in an adult in good health. The sequenced sample was peripheral blood, obtained on day 0 of AZD1222 vaccination.

The DNA for the CDR3 is TGTGCCACCAGTGATGGGGTCGTAGCTTTCTTT. Translation: CATSDGVVAFF. V is TRBV24-1 and J is TRBJ1-1, with D uncertain. Germline values: CDR1 KGHDR, CDR2 SFDVKD. CDR3 size: 11 residues. V lost 3 bases and J 10 bases, leaving 8 bases between the germline ends.